A selection of T cell receptor beta chains follows, all from one sample in a study of T-cell reconstitution after alpha-beta-depleted transplantation in children. TCRdb used MiXCR to reprocess the PCR reads, holding one entry per CDR3 protein. The table has hundreds of thousands of distinct CDR3 sequences, approximately 13% seen once. The specimen was PBMCs, mostly from graft donor cells, collected 360 days after TCRalphabeta/CD19-depleted stem cell transplant. Every receptor here comes from a male patient under 18 who had a stem cell transplant for acute myeloid leukemia, so the T cells may come from the graft donor. Each CDR3 is given without its conserved first and last residue. Each record gives: V gene, D gene, J gene, CDR3 protein. A D gene is named only where the DNA matches it firmly.

v_gene: TRBV10-3
d_gene: TRBD2
j_gene: TRBJ2-1
CDR3aa: AISEFSGAYNEQF

v_gene: TRBV20-1
d_gene: TRBD1
j_gene: TRBJ2-7
CDR3aa: SARVRDRVNEQY

v_gene: TRBV7-3
d_gene: TRBD2
j_gene: TRBJ2-7
CDR3aa: ASSLGPGTSHSYEQY

v_gene: TRBV20-1
d_gene: TRBD2
j_gene: TRBJ2-7
CDR3aa: SARTSGAHYEQY

v_gene: TRBV29-1
d_gene: -
j_gene: TRBJ2-4
CDR3aa: SVEIGYNIQY

v_gene: TRBV7-8
d_gene: -
j_gene: TRBJ2-7
CDR3aa: ASSLARSFGLYEQY

v_gene: TRBV6-5
d_gene: TRBD2
j_gene: TRBJ2-3
CDR3aa: ASSWTSGRLPGDTQY

v_gene: TRBV5-1
d_gene: -
j_gene: TRBJ2-2
CDR3aa: ASSLEWTITGELF

v_gene: TRBV29-1
d_gene: -
j_gene: TRBJ2-1
CDR3aa: SVSFEGVIPEQF

v_gene: TRBV20-1
d_gene: -
j_gene: TRBJ2-4
CDR3aa: SARMVNIQY

v_gene: TRBV12-3/TRBV12-4
d_gene: -
j_gene: TRBJ1-3
CDR3aa: ASSLQGGNTIY

v_gene: TRBV7-2
d_gene: TRBD1
j_gene: TRBJ2-3
CDR3aa: ASSSQGTGSDTQY

v_gene: TRBV29-1
d_gene: -
j_gene: TRBJ2-4
CDR3aa: SVEDLLGQGLIKNIQY

v_gene: TRBV12-3/TRBV12-4
d_gene: TRBD2
j_gene: TRBJ2-5
CDR3aa: ASRGTASGTWGSETQY

v_gene: TRBV11-1
d_gene: TRBD2
j_gene: TRBJ2-2
CDR3aa: ASSLPRTPRIAGKTGELF

v_gene: TRBV12-3/TRBV12-4
d_gene: TRBD2
j_gene: TRBJ2-5
CDR3aa: ASSLALLAGEETQY

v_gene: TRBV20-1
d_gene: -
j_gene: TRBJ1-1
CDR3aa: SARTLGGKFEAF

v_gene: TRBV20-1
d_gene: TRBD2
j_gene: TRBJ2-3
CDR3aa: SANPGLAGAVRTQY

v_gene: TRBV7-8
d_gene: -
j_gene: TRBJ2-1
CDR3aa: ASSPLGGTIEQF

v_gene: TRBV7-2
d_gene: -
j_gene: TRBJ1-2
CDR3aa: ASSSLLSVNYGYT

v_gene: TRBV9
d_gene: TRBD2
j_gene: TRBJ2-3
CDR3aa: ASSLHQAGGLTDTQY

v_gene: TRBV4-3
d_gene: TRBD2
j_gene: TRBJ2-2
CDR3aa: ASSQTLAGRDTGELF

v_gene: TRBV7-9
d_gene: -
j_gene: TRBJ2-7
CDR3aa: ASSIWDNTYEQY

v_gene: TRBV7-3
d_gene: TRBD2
j_gene: TRBJ2-3
CDR3aa: ASSPRTSPPGTDTQY

v_gene: TRBV18
d_gene: TRBD1
j_gene: TRBJ2-7
CDR3aa: ASSQQGASYEQY

v_gene: TRBV12-3/TRBV12-4
d_gene: TRBD2
j_gene: TRBJ2-5
CDR3aa: ASSLMRTRHETQY

v_gene: TRBV7-2
d_gene: -
j_gene: TRBJ2-7
CDR3aa: ASSLVGQYEQY

v_gene: TRBV12-3/TRBV12-4
d_gene: -
j_gene: TRBJ2-1
CDR3aa: ASSLIRGSQSNEQF

v_gene: TRBV7-2
d_gene: TRBD2
j_gene: TRBJ2-7
CDR3aa: ASSLRPGGRAREQY

v_gene: TRBV2
d_gene: TRBD2
j_gene: TRBJ2-5
CDR3aa: ASSAGSGSDTQY

v_gene: TRBV25-1
d_gene: -
j_gene: TRBJ2-7
CDR3aa: ASSEFRRGEQY

v_gene: TRBV4-2
d_gene: -
j_gene: TRBJ2-3
CDR3aa: ASSAVGRSTDTQY

v_gene: TRBV7-3
d_gene: TRBD2
j_gene: TRBJ2-3
CDR3aa: ASSGVRLAGTGSTDTQY

v_gene: TRBV19
d_gene: TRBD2
j_gene: TRBJ2-1
CDR3aa: ASKAGQYNEQF

v_gene: TRBV12-3/TRBV12-4
d_gene: -
j_gene: TRBJ2-5
CDR3aa: ASSHDRAYQETQY

v_gene: TRBV28
d_gene: TRBD2
j_gene: TRBJ2-7
CDR3aa: ASSSRLAGVSEQY

v_gene: TRBV29-1
d_gene: -
j_gene: TRBJ1-5
CDR3aa: SVGTAIGPQH

v_gene: TRBV30
d_gene: -
j_gene: TRBJ2-1
CDR3aa: AWSVFGEWGQF

v_gene: TRBV14
d_gene: TRBD2
j_gene: TRBJ2-1
CDR3aa: ASSPVRTSGYNEQF

v_gene: TRBV29-1
d_gene: -
j_gene: TRBJ1-2
CDR3aa: SSSGPDYGYT

v_gene: TRBV5-1
d_gene: -
j_gene: TRBJ2-5
CDR3aa: ASSYGQLYQETQY

v_gene: TRBV12-3/TRBV12-4
d_gene: TRBD2
j_gene: TRBJ2-3
CDR3aa: ASSFPRAGGLADTQY